This is a list of T cell receptor beta chains from one sample in a study of blood T cell dynamics during melanoma immunotherapy. Sequencing was performed with immunoSEQ multiplex PCR; in TCRdb, only in-frame clones are kept and a portion is missing. The top ten clones hold more than 15% of a sample with around 12,000 clones, roughly 83% of them seen once. Material: blood, obtained from a patient treated with checkpoint blockade. The receptors here all came from a human donor with melanoma. Both conserved end residues are part of each CDR3. The order of the fields is J gene, clone size, D gene, V gene, CDR3 DNA, CDR3 protein. The D gene is left open where the match is weak. Size values are once, few and many counts, or a class for expanded clones, and some rows have none.

TRBJ1-1 - - TRBV30 TGTGCCTGGAGGAGGGGGAACACTGAAGCTTTCTTT CAWRRGNTEAFF
TRBJ2-6 - TRBD1 TRBV5-6 TGTGCCAGCAGCCTTAACAGGGGCTCTGGGGCCAACGTCCTGACTTTC CASSLNRGSGANVLTF
TRBJ1-2 - - TRBV4-2 TGTGCCAGCAGCCTTCCCCAGGACAGCTCTAACTATGGCTACACCTTC CASSLPQDSSNYGYTF
TRBJ2-5 - - TRBV11-2 TGTGCCAGCAGCCCGAGACTAGACGGCGAGACCCAGTACTTC CASSPRLDGETQYF
TRBJ2-2 - - TRBV11-2 TGTGCCAGCAGCTTTGCCGGAACACAGGGGAACACCGGGGAGCTGTTTTTT CASSFAGTQGNTGELFF
TRBJ2-5 - - TRBV4-3 TGCGCCAGCAGCCAAGGGAGGGGATCAGAGACCCAGTACTTC CASSQGRGSETQYF
TRBJ2-7 - TRBD1 TRBV23-1 TGCGCCAGCAGTCAATCGGTGCCGAGGGGGCTGTCCTACGAGCAGTACTTC CASSQSVPRGLSYEQYF
TRBJ2-1 - TRBD2 TRBV7-7 TGTGCCAGCAGCATAGCGGGGGTCAACAATGAGCAGTTCTTC CASSIAGVNNEQFF
TRBJ1-6 once TRBD1 TRBV2 TGTGCCAGCAGGGACAGGCTCTCCTATAATTCACCCCTCCACTTT CASRDRLSYNSPLHF
TRBJ1-5 - - TRBV6-1 TGTGCCAGCAATCCCGGAGGTAGCAATCAGCCCCAGCATTTT CASNPGGSNQPQHF
TRBJ2-7 - - TRBV5-1 TGCGCCAGCAGCTTACAGACCCCCGAAGACGAGCAGTACTTC CASSLQTPEDEQYF
TRBJ2-5 once - TRBV21-1 TGTGCCAGCAGCCCGAGAGGACCCTCCCCGGGGGAGACCCAGTACTTC CASSPRGPSPGETQYF
TRBJ1-6 few TRBD1 TRBV6-6 TGTGCCAGCAGTTACAGGGGGCTTGATTCACCCCTCCACTTT CASSYRGLDSPLHF
TRBJ1-5 - TRBD1 TRBV11-1 TGTGCCAGCAGTTTATCGACAGGGAATCAGCCCCAGCATTTT CASSLSTGNQPQHF
TRBJ2-2 - - TRBV5-1 TGCGCCAGCAGTTTTGGACGGGCTGACACCGGGGAGCTGTTTTTT CASSFGRADTGELFF
TRBJ1-3 - - TRBV5-1 TGCGCCAGCAGCTTGGACGGGGTCGGAAACACCATATATTTT CASSLDGVGNTIYF
TRBJ1-3 - - TRBV30 TGTGCCTGGAGTCCCCTTGGAAACACCATATATTTT CAWSPLGNTIYF
TRBJ2-7 - - TRBV6-5 TGTGCCAGCAGTCTACTCGGCCTAGCGCAGTACTTC CASSLLGLAQYF
TRBJ1-3 few - TRBV5-4 TGTGCCAGCAGCTTTTTCTCGACGTGGAAGGTCACCATATATTTT CASSFFSTWKVTIYF
TRBJ2-3 - TRBD2 TRBV7-9 TGTGCCAGCAGCTTCCCACTAGCGGGGGGGACAGATACGCAGTATTTT CASSFPLAGGTDTQYF
TRBJ1-5 few TRBD1 TRBV19 TGTGCCAGTAGCACTCTAATTCAGGGGGGGAGCAATCAGCCCCAGCATTTT CASSTLIQGGSNQPQHF
TRBJ1-2 - TRBD1 TRBV28 TGTGCCAGCAGTCCCCACGCCCCGGGACAGGATAACTATGGCTACACCTTC CASSPHAPGQDNYGYTF
TRBJ2-1 - - TRBV4-3 TGCGCCAGCAGCCAAGATCTTCAGCTAGGCTACAATGAGCAGTTCTTC CASSQDLQLGYNEQFF
TRBJ2-1 - - TRBV12-1 TGTGCCAGCAGCTCCCCCTCAGAGCAGTTCTTC CASSSPSEQFF
TRBJ2-6 - - TRBV28 TGTGCCAGCAGTACCAGGGCCTCTGGGGCCAACGTCCTGACTTTC CASSTRASGANVLTF
TRBJ2-7 - TRBD2 TRBV15 TGTGCCACCAGCAGAGCTAGCGGGGGCTCCTACGAGCAGTACTTC CATSRASGGSYEQYF
TRBJ2-1 - TRBD2 TRBV5-6 TGTGCCAGCAGCTTGGAACTAGCGGGACATGAGCAGTTCTTC CASSLELAGHEQFF
TRBJ2-5 - - TRBV4-1 TGCGCCAGCAGCAAACAGGGGGGGGAGACCCAGTACTTC CASSKQGGETQYF
TRBJ1-1 - - TRBV30 TGTGCCTGGAGTGTACTTATAGGACACAAGGACACTGAAGCTTTCTTT CAWSVLIGHKDTEAFF
TRBJ2-3 - - TRBV30 TGTGCCTGGAATGGCGGCCAACACACAGATACGCAGTATTTT CAWNGGQHTDTQYF
TRBJ2-3 - TRBD1 TRBV29-1 TGCAGCGTTCAGGGGGTCGGGACAGATACGCAGTATTTT CSVQGVGTDTQYF
TRBJ1-2 - - TRBV19 TGTGCCAGTAATAGGGGCACTGGTGGCTACACCTTC CASNRGTGGYTF
TRBJ1-2 - TRBD1 TRBV6-5 TGTGCCACTACCGGGGGACAGACCTATGGCTACACCTTC CATTGGQTYGYTF
TRBJ2-1 - TRBD2 TRBV11-2 TGTGCCAGCAGGAGCGGGCGGGGGGTTTCCTACAATGAGCAGTTCTTC CASRSGRGVSYNEQFF
TRBJ2-4 - TRBD1 TRBV5-4 TGTGCCAGCAGCCTGCGACAGGGCGGAAACATTCAGTACTTC CASSLRQGGNIQYF
TRBJ2-3 - - TRBV5-6 TGTGCCAGCAGCTTTGGCACAGATACGCAGTATTTT CASSFGTDTQYF